The T cell receptor beta chain under discussion was sequenced for a study of radiotherapy plus CTLA-4 blockade in lung cancer. Comment on this clone: Its antigen is as yet unknown.

Generated by immunoSEQ multiplex PCR, the TCRdb table keeps only in-frame clones and is missing some. Among around 82,000 clones listed, about 80% were seen once. Overall study results and limits: Reported findings show early blood T cell clone dynamics, with interferon-beta, best predicted response. Radiotherapy plus ipilimumab was followed by expansion in blood of tumor-derived TCR clones.

CDR3 size: 16 residues. The germline gives CDR1 MNHEY, CDR2 SMNVEV (reference sequence). V lost 3 bases and J lost 1, with 16 bases in between. It was focal radiation plus CTLA-4 blockade with ipilimumab that patients with chemo-refractory metastatic non-small-cell lung cancer received. Sequenced here: peripheral blood, sampled from a patient treated with radiotherapy plus ipilimumab. The chain couples TRBV27 to TRBJ2-7; possible D gene TRBD2, 6 bases. The TCR sequence derives from a human donor with non-small cell lung cancer who had stable disease on radiotherapy plus ipilimumab. Written as DNA, the CDR3 is TGTGCCAGCAGTTTTAGGGTGGGGGGACCTTCCTACGAGCAGTACTTC. This gives the protein CASSFRVGGPSYEQYF.